One and the same sample provided the 5 T cell receptor beta chains below, sequenced in a study of Ad26.COV2.S vaccination and SARS-CoV-2 variants. Regarding treatment: approximately 18 received Ad26.COV2.S at low or high dose, single or two shots; roughly five received placebo; per-sample allocation not given. It was on day 63 after the first vaccine or placebo injection that samples were taken. Data came from immunoSEQ multiplex PCR; TCRdb stores just in-frame clones and leaves some out. The table includes around 420,000 clones, roughly 90% detected once. Specimen: peripheral blood, collected in a trial of Ad26.COV2.S vaccine versus placebo. The receptors here all came from a person aged 18-60 years who received the Ad26.COV2.S COVID-19 vaccine or a placebo.

The chain joins TRBV19 to TRBJ2-1; TRBD1 matches at 8 bases. CDR3 length equals 14 residues. Looked up from germline, CDR1 is LNHDA and CDR2 is SQIVND (reference sequence). V gave up 5 bases and J gave up 8 bases; unmatched junction bases: 8. The CDR3 loop is CASSQTGVWDEQFF. Here the CDR3 DNA reads TGTGCCAGTAGTCAGACAGGGGTTTGGGATGAGCAGTTCTTC.

Only one count was recorded for this clone. This chain links TRBV7-2 with TRBJ2-2; D may be TRBD2 (5 bases). Germline loops: CDR1 SGHTA, CDR2 FQGNSA. This CDR3 spans 12 amino acids. V lost 5 bases and J lost 5, with 6 bases in between. CDR3 sequence reads: CASSPGTGELFF. The CDR3 DNA is TGTGCCAGCAGCCCGGGGACCGGGGAGCTGTTTTTT.

V and J are TRBV4-3 and TRBJ2-7, with 8 positions matching TRBD1. CDR1 and CDR2 (germline): LGHNA, YSLEER. With V trimmed by 0 bases and J by 2 bases, 3 bases remained unmatched. This CDR3 is 15 amino acids long. CDR3 in amino acids: CASSQDQGAAYEQYF. The CDR3 nucleotides read TGCGCCAGCAGCCAAGATCAGGGGGCGGCCTACGAGCAGTACTTC.

The gene calls are TRBV30 and TRBJ1-5; TRBD1 might be the D (5 bases). The ends were cut back, 5 bases at V and 5 bases at J, with 13 bases in the middle. CDR3 length: 13 residues. CDR1 GTSNPN and CDR2 SVGIG come from the germline V gene (reference sequence). The CDR3 bases are TGTGCCTGGGGAAAGGACACGCATCAGCCCCAGCATTTT. Encoded protein: CAWGKDTHQPQHF.

The rearrangement links TRBV28 to TRBJ1-2, with unresolved D. V lost 6 bases and J lost 3, with 20 bases in between. Germline lookup yields CDR1 MDHEN and CDR2 SYDVKM. The CDR3 extends over 16 amino acids. CDR3 nucleotides: TGTGCCAGCAGGCTGCATGAAGGAGCGGCTGACTATGGCTACACCTTC. Amino acids: CASRLHEGAADYGYTF.